The source of this T cell receptor (beta chain) is a study of blood T cell repertoires in COVID-19. At the level of the study: Samples taken during acute and convalescent COVID-19 were collected in the United States, Italy and Spain. PBMCs, B-cell-depleted T cells, or T cells provided the cDNA or gDNA that made up the material.

Authors' data handling: Amplification from reference gene primers served as the basis for estimated nucleated cell counts. Sequencing used immunoSEQ multiplex PCR; TCRdb keeps in-frame clones, though not all of them. V, J and clone size are those of that table, while D and trimming were read from the DNA. This repertoire shows 270,000 or so clones, around 85% found once; its top ten account for approximately 12%. With 4 bases clipped from V and 3 bases from J, the junction kept 8 bases outside the gene matches. CDR1 and CDR2 from the germline V gene are SGHDT and YYEEEE. The CDR3 loop spans 15 amino acids. Followed over time, Seattle patients had been enrolled while infection was active.

Sequencing used peripheral blood. The rearrangement joins TRBV5-6 to TRBJ2-7, with TRBD1 matching 9 bases. This TCR came from a woman aged 25-40 years with COVID-19, enrolled during active disease. The CDR3 nucleotides are TGTGCCAGCAGCCCAGGGTGGACAGGGGACTACGAGCAGTACTTC. Protein: CASSPGWTGDYEQYF.